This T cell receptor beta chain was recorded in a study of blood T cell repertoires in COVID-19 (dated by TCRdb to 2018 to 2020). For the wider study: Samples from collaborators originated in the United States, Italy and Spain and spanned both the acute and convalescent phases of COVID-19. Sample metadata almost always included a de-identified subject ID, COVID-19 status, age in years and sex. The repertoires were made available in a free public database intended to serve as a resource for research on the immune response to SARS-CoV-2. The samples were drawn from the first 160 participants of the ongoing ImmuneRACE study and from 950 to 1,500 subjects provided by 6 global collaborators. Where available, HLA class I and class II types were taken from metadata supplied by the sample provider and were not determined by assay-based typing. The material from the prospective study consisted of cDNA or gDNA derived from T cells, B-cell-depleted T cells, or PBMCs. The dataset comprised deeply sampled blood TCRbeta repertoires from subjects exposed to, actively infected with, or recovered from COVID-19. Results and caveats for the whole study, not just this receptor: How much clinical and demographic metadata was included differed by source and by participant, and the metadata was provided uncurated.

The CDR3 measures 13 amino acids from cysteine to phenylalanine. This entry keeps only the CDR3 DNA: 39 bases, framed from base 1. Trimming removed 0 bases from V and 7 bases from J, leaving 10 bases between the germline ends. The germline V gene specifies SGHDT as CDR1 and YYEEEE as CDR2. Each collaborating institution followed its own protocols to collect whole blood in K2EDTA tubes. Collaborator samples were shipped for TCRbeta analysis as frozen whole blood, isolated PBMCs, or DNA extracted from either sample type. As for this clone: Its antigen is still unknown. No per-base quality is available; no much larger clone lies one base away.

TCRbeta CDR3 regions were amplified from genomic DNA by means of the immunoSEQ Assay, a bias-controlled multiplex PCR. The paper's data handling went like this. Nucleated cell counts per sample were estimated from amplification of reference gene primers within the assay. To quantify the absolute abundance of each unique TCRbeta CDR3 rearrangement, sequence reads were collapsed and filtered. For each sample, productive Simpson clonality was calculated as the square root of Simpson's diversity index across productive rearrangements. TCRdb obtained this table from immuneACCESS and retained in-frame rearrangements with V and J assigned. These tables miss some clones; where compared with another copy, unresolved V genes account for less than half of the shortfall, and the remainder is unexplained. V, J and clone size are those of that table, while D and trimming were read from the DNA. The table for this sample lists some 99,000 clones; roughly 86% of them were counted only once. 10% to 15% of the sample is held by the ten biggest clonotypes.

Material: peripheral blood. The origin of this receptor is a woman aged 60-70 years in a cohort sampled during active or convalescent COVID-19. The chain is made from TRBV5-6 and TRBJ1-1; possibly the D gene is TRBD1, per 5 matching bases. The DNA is TGTGCCAGCAGCTTGGCCGGGGGGGTTGAAGCTTTCTTT. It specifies CASSLAGGVEAFF.